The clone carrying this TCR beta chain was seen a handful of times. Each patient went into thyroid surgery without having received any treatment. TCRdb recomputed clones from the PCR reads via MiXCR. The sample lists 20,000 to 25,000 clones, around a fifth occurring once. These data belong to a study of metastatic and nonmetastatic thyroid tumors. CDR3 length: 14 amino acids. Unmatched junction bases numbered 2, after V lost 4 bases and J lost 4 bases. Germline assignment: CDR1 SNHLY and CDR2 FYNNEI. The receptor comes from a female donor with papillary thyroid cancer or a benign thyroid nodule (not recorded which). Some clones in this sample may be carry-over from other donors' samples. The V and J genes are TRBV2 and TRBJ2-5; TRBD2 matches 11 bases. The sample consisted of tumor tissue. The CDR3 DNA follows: TGTGCCAGCAGTGTTAGCGGGAGGGGAGAGACCCAGTACTTC. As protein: CASSVSGRGETQYF.